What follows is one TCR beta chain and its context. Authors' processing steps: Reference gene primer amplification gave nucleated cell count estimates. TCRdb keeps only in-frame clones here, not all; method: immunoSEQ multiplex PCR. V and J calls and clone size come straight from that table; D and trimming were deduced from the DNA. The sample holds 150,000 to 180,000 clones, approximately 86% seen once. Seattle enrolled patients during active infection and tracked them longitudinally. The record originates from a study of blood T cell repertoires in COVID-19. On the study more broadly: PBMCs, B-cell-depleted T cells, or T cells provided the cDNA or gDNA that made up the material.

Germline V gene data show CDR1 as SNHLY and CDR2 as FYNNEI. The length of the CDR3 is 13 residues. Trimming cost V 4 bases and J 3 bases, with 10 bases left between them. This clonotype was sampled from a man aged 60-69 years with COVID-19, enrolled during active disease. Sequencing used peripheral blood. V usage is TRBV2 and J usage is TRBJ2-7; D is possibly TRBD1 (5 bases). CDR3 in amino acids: CASSGNRLYEQYF. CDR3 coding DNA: TGTGCCAGCAGTGGGAACAGGCTCTACGAGCAGTACTTC.